The next 21 T cell receptor beta chains were all read from a single sample in a study of blood T cell repertoires in COVID-19. The table came from immunoSEQ multiplex PCR; TCRdb's copy has only in-frame clones and leaves some out. Of some 400,000 clones in the sample, roughly 90% were seen once. Sequenced: PBMCs or T cells enriched from blood (not recorded which). These TCRs come from a woman in her twenties or thirties who had recovered from COVID-19.

The chain links TRBV5-1 to TRBJ1-5; unclear D gene. The CDR3 has 14 residues. Germline V gene lookup returns CDR1 SGHRS and CDR2 YFSETQ. Trimming removed 1 base from V and 4 bases from J, with 9 bases in between. This CDR3 is CASSLFPGNQPQHF. For the CDR3, the DNA is TGCGCCAGCAGCTTGTTCCCGGGTAATCAGCCCCAGCATTTT.

The V call is TRBV5-4, the J call TRBJ2-1; D ambiguous. With 1 base removed from V and 5 bases from J, the gap between germline ends came to 7 bases. This CDR3 comprises 13 residues. Germline V gene sequence: CDR1 SGHNT, CDR2 YYREEE (reference sequence). The CDR3 loop reads CASSLLVNNEQFF. The CDR3 nucleotides read TGTGCCAGCAGCTTGTTAGTCAACAATGAGCAGTTCTTC.

The chain uses TRBV12-3 or TRBV12-4 and TRBJ1-1, with unresolved D. The V end lost 3 bases, the J end lost 1 base, and 6 bases lay between the germline ends. This CDR3 contains 13 residues. The CDR3 coding sequence is TGTGCCAGCAGTTTTGTCTGGAACACTGAAGCTTTCTTT. It yields the protein CASSFVWNTEAFF.

The chain couples TRBV4-1 to TRBJ2-3; a possible D gene is TRBD1 (6 bases). V gave up 5 bases and J gave up 6 bases, with 18 bases separating them. CDR3 length: 15 amino acids. CDR1 and CDR2 (germline): MGHRA, YSYEKL. The CDR3 here is CASSAILRDTDTQYF. CDR3 DNA: TGCGCCAGCAGCGCGATACTCCGGGACACCGATACGCAGTATTTT.

The chain couples TRBV14 to TRBJ2-5; tentatively, D is TRBD1 (5 bases). CDR3 length equals 15 residues. The V gene's germline CDR1 is SGHDN and CDR2 FVKESK. Trimming removed 1 base at V and 4 bases at J, with 13 bases between. The CDR3 reads CASSQAGYVGETQYF. CDR3 in DNA: TGTGCCAGCAGCCAAGCAGGGTACGTTGGAGAGACCCAGTACTTC. Filled out from reference TRBV14 and TRBJ2-5, the complete variable domain reads EAGVTQFPSHSVIEKGQTVTLRCDPISGHDNLYWYRRVMGKEIKFLLHFVKESKQDESGMPNNRFLAERTGGTYSTLKVQPAELEDSGVYFCASSQAGYVGETQYFGPGTRLLVL.

This chain links TRBV2 with TRBJ1-4; unclear D gene. V was pared by 6 bases and J by 6 bases, with 23 bases between. The germline CDR1 and CDR2 sequences are SNHLY and FYNNEI. CDR3 size: 17 residues. For the CDR3, the DNA is TGTGCCAGCAGCCCTCCTGCGGCGTTTTTTTTGGATGAAAAACTGTTTTTT. This codes for CASSPPAAFFLDEKLFF.

This chain connects TRBV19 to TRBJ1-2; 9 bases map to TRBD1. From germline, CDR1 is LNHDA and CDR2 SQIVND (reference sequence). V trimming: 5 bases; J trimming: 4 bases; junction bases outside the gene matches: 8. This CDR3 has 15 residues. CDR3 amino acids: CASSPRTGEGYGYTF. The CDR3, as DNA: TGTGCCAGTAGTCCGAGGACAGGGGAGGGCTATGGCTACACCTTC.

This clone was picked up one time. The rearrangement links TRBV23-1 to TRBJ1-5, with D possibly matching TRBD1 (5 bases). TRBV23-1 counts as an open reading frame of uncertain function. The V end lost 0 bases, the J end lost 4 bases, and 19 bases lay between the germline ends. The CDR3 totals 18 residues. This CDR3 reads CASSQSGGWGRMNQPQHF. The CDR3, as DNA: TGCGCCAGCAGTCAATCCGGGGGGTGGGGACGGATGAATCAGCCCCAGCATTTT.

Concerning this clone itself: This same CDR3 is encoded by further DNA sequences in the sample. J is TRBJ2-7 and V is TRBV28, with 8 nucleotides matching TRBD1. CDR1 MDHEN and CDR2 SYDVKM come from the germline V gene. V shed 5 bases, J shed 3 bases, and the junction held 3 bases outside the gene matches. This CDR3 has 13 amino acids. The CDR3 nucleotides read TGTGCCAGCAGTACAGGACAGGGCTACGAGCAGTACTTC. Amino acid sequence: CASSTGQGYEQYF.

V and J are TRBV28 and TRBJ2-7; no clear D gene. The V gene lost 4 bases and the J gene lost 5 bases, with 9 bases spanning the gap. The CDR3 sequence is 12 residues long. Germline V lookup: CDR1 MDHEN, CDR2 SYDVKM. The CDR3 region is CASSSSTHEQYF. In DNA form, the CDR3 reads TGTGCCAGCAGTTCATCGACACACGAGCAGTACTTC. Full variable domain (missing parts from reference TRBV28 and TRBJ2-7): DVKVTQSSRYLVKRTGEKVFLECVQDMDHENMFWYRQDPGLGLRLIYFSYDVKMKEKGDIPEGYSVSREKKERFSLILESASTNQTSMYLCASSSSTHEQYFGPGTRLTVT.

This chain connects TRBV19 to TRBJ2-1; a possible D gene is TRBD1 (6 bases). Trimming stripped 5 bases from V and 9 bases from J, with 11 bases between. CDR3 length: 12 residues. In germline, CDR1 is LNHDA, CDR2 SQIVND (reference sequence). Written as DNA, the CDR3 is TGTGCCAGTAGTGCGACAGGTGTTGAGCAGTTCTTC. The encoded protein is CASSATGVEQFF.

In this sample, this clone turned up once. V and J are TRBV30 and TRBJ2-2; weak D call: TRBD1 (5 bases). The V end was cut by 0 bases, the J end by 5 bases, with 7 bases between. Germline V gives CDR1 GTSNPN, CDR2 SVGIG (reference sequence). This CDR3 region has 13 residues. CDR3 amino acids: CAWSVRTTGELFF. The CDR3 DNA sequence: TGTGCCTGGAGTGTCCGGACAACCGGGGAGCTGTTTTTT.

The chain carries TRBV2 and TRBJ2-1; D remains ambiguous. There are 12 residues in the CDR3. Germline CDR1 and CDR2: SNHLY and FYNNEI. CDR3 in amino acids: CAAARPYDEQFF. CDR3 nucleotide sequence: TGTGCAGCAGCGAGGCCCTATGACGAGCAGTTCTTC.

The chain carries TRBV2 and TRBJ2-2; D perhaps matches TRBD2 (7 bases). The length of the CDR3 is 14 residues. CDR1 SNHLY and CDR2 FYNNEI come from the germline V gene. The V and J ends lost 5 bases and 10 bases respectively, with 17 bases between them. In DNA, the CDR3 is TGTGCCAGCAGTTCTAGGGGGGGGCTTGTGGAGCTGTTTTTT. It codes for CASSSRGGLVELFF.

V gene TRBV6-5 combines with J gene TRBJ2-3, with D unresolved. Between the trimmed V and J ends, which lost 4 bases and 5 bases, there was a span of 4 bases. The CDR3 runs 11 residues. The germline CDR1 and CDR2 sequences are MNHEY and SVGAGI. This chain's CDR3 is CASSSQDTQYF. Here the CDR3 DNA reads TGTGCCAGCAGTTCCCAAGATACGCAGTATTTT.

The chain is built from TRBV2 and TRBJ2-2; TRBD1 is a possible D gene (5 bases). The CDR3 covers 12 residues. Germline values: CDR1 SNHLY, CDR2 FYNNEI. Trimming took off 5 bases at V and 8 bases at J, with 9 bases between the two ends. The CDR3: CASSSGSGELFF. The CDR3 nucleotides are TGTGCCAGCAGTTCAGGGTCTGGGGAGCTGTTTTTT.

The V gene is TRBV4-3, the J gene TRBJ1-2; D unclear. Germline V gene sequence: CDR1 LGHNA, CDR2 YSLEER. This CDR3 is built from 16 residues. V was clipped by 0 bases and J by 0 bases, with 11 bases between them. The CDR3 region is CASSQDLSATNYGYTF. The CDR3 DNA reads TGCGCCAGCAGCCAAGATTTAAGCGCCACTAACTATGGCTACACCTTC.

This clone was recorded once. V and J are TRBV24-1 and TRBJ2-1, with 8 bases identical to TRBD2. Germline V gives CDR1 KGHDR, CDR2 SFDVKD. Unmatched junction bases numbered 12, after V lost 3 bases and J lost 9 bases. The CDR3 extends over 16 amino acids. CDR3 sequence reads: CATSDVLSGGPGEQFF. The CDR3 DNA sequence: TGTGCCACCAGTGATGTCCTGTCGGGAGGGCCTGGTGAGCAGTTCTTC.

V usage is TRBV4-2 and J usage is TRBJ2-2; a possible D gene is TRBD1 (6 bases). The CDR3 extends over 16 amino acids. V was cut by 4 bases and J by 6 bases, with 18 bases left in between. Looked up from germline, CDR1 is LGHNA and CDR2 is YNFKEQ. The CDR3 DNA follows: TGTGCCAGCAGCCTCCGGGACACTGGAGAACCCGGGGAGCTGTTTTTT. It codes for CASSLRDTGEPGELFF.

Only one count was recorded for this clone. CDR3 in amino acids: CASSLGPVTEAFF. DNA of the CDR3: TGTGCCAGCAGCTTGGGTCCCGTCACTGAAGCTTTCTTT. The rearrangement uses TRBV5-4 and TRBJ1-1; D is unclear. The CDR3 sequence is 13 residues long. The V and J ends lost 0 bases and 4 bases respectively, with 7 bases between them. Germline lookup yields CDR1 SGHNT and CDR2 YYREEE (reference sequence).

The chain combines TRBV27 with TRBJ2-7; 9 positions agree with TRBD2. The germline CDR1 and CDR2 sequences are MNHEY and SMNVEV (reference sequence). This CDR3 is 18 amino acids long. Germline trimming cut 5 bases from V and 3 bases from J; bases unmatched to any gene: 17. This chain's CDR3 is CASSPLRLAGSANYEQYF. The DNA for the CDR3 is TGTGCCAGCAGTCCCCTTCGCCTAGCGGGAAGCGCTAACTACGAGCAGTACTTC.